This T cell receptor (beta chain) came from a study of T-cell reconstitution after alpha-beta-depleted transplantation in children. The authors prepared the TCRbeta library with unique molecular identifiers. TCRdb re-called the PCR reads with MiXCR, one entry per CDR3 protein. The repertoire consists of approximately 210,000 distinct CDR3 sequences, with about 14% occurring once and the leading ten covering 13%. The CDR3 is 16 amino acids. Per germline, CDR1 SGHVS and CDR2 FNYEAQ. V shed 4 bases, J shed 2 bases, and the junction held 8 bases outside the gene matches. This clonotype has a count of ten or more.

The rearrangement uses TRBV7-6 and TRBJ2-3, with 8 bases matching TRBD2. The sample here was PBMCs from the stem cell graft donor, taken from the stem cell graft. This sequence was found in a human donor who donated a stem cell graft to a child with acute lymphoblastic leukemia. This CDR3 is CASSSGEAGVTDTQYF. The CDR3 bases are TGTGCCAGCAGCTCCGGGGAAGCGGGAGTCACAGATACGCAGTATTTT.